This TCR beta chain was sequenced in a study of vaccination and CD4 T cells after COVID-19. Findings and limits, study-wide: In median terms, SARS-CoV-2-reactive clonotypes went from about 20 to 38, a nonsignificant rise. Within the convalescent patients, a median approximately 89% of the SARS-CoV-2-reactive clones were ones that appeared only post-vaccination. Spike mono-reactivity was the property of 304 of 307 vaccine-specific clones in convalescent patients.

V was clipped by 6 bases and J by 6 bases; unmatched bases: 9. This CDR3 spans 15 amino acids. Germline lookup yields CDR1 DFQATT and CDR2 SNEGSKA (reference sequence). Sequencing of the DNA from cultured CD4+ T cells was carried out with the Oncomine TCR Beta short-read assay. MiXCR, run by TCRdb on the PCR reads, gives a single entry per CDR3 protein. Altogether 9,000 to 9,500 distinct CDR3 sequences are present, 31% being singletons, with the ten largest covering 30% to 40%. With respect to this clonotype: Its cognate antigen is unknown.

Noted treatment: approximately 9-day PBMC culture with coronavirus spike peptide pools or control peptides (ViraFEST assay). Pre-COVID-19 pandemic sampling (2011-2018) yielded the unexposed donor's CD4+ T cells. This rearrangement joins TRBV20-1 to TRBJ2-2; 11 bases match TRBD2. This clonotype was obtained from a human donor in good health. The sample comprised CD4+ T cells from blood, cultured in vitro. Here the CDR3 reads CSAGLTSGVSGELFF. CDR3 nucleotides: TGCAGTGCCGGGCTGACTAGCGGGGTTTCCGGGGAGCTGTTTTTT.